This record looks at one TCR beta chain sequence and its context. The antigen this receptor binds is unknown. One base away there is no much larger clone; base qualities are not given. V has 1 base trimmed and J has 3 bases trimmed; junction bases matching no gene number 6. CDR3 length: 16 amino acids, cysteine to phenylalanine. Only the CDR3 DNA stays, 48 bases, in frame from base 1. Sequences SGHTA (CDR1) and FQGNSA (CDR2) are obtained from the germline V gene. This sample is part of a study of response to subunit inactivated influenza vaccine (dated by TCRdb to the late 2010s). For the study in its entirety: The study used deep quantitative T cell receptor repertoire profiling to track responses to a trivalent subunit inactivated influenza vaccine. The paper as a whole reports these results and caveats: It was suggested by the authors that each seasonal influenza vaccination may recruit only a limited number of new T cells.

Receptors were amplified or captured by RT-PCR. The sequencer was an Illumina HiSeq 2500. TCRdb's own reprocessing of the public reads used fastp at Q25 and MiXCR and kept productive beta chains. Rows are unified per CDR3 protein, each entry keeping the most common DNA and genes. The sample table contains 200,000 to 300,000 distinct CDR3 sequences; only one count was recorded for over 9% of them. The ten top clones hold 7.8% of the sample. Sequences were derived from non-naive T cells sorted from PBMCs, sampled around 14 days before vaccination. The intended sense of this specimen's cell subset or site label: memory T cell fraction. This TCR came from a man in his fifties or sixties who received an inactivated influenza vaccine. Donor details come from another sample of the same person, matched by shared clones. Recombination joined TRBV7-2 with TRBJ1-2; the central 9 bases match TRBD1. The nucleotides are TGTGCCAGCAGCTTAGGGGGGACAGGGAGGGACTATGGCTACACCTTC. This gives the protein CASSLGGTGRDYGYTF.